The entry that follows covers one TCR beta chain sequence. Its specificity is unknown. Alongside a J-beta primer mix, a sample-barcoded 5' primer served in a second PCR lasting 7 to 11 cycles. MiXCR, applied by TCRdb to the 5' RACE reads, yields one record per CDR3 protein. The table shows roughly 860,000 distinct CDR3 sequences, with around 62% occurring only once. CDR1 and CDR2 from the germline V gene are MNHEY and SVGAGI. Trimming removed 8 bases at V and 2 bases at J, with 15 bases between. The CDR3 loop spans 14 amino acids. This specimen belongs to a study of blood T cells in healthy people across ages. About the study: In model experiments, template switching was able to capture about one barcoded beta molecule for every two T cells that were present.

Broader study findings: A strong correlation between TCR beta diversity and naive T cell percentage was seen.

Total RNA extraction produced at least 5 micrograms (per sample) for the study. This sequence was found in a young man in good health. V is TRBV6-5 and J is TRBJ1-2, with D possibly being TRBD1 (6 bases). Sequencing was performed on blood. The CDR3 sequence: CASGRSQGNYGYTF. The CDR3 DNA reads as TGTGCCAGCGGCCGCTCCCAGGGGAACTATGGCTACACCTTC.